This TCR beta chain was recorded in a study of blood T cell repertoires in COVID-19. Overall study context: Spain, Italy and the United States supplied samples that represented acute and convalescent COVID-19.

Assay: immunoSEQ multiplex PCR; the TCRdb copy retains only in-frame clones and omits some. The sample shows roughly 30,000 clones, roughly 89% of them seen only once. Germline CDR1 is SGHNT and CDR2 is YYREEE (reference sequence). The CDR3 consists of 13 residues. Between the trimmed V and J ends, which lost 0 bases and 5 bases, there was a span of 8 bases. The clonotype comes from an elderly man with acute or convalescent COVID-19. This chain connects TRBV5-4 to TRBJ2-5; D not resolved. What was sequenced was peripheral blood. The CDR3 nucleotides are TGTGCCAGCAGCTTGGGGCAATCGGAGACCCAGTACTTC. It translates to CASSLGQSETQYF.